The next 2 T cell receptor beta chains were all read from a single sample in a study of T-cell memory formation after mild COVID-19. From the 5' RACE reads, TCRdb called clonotypes with MiXCR, one entry per CDR3 protein. The repertoire holds roughly 350,000 distinct CDR3 sequences, with about 13% as singletons. The sequenced sample consisted of PBMCs or a T cell subset sorted from them (not recorded which). The source of these receptors is a man younger than 35 who had mild COVID-19 (a few samples of this study predate the infection). Cell type and time point are not known.

This clonotype was picked up a small number of times. The V gene is TRBV7-2, the J gene TRBJ2-1; maybe TRBD2 (7 bases). This CDR3 is 14 amino acids long. Germline CDR1 reads SGHTA; CDR2 reads FQGNSA. V was shortened by 7 bases and J by 4 bases, with 14 bases between the two germline ends. Here the CDR3 reads CASKEGGGYNEQFF. The CDR3 region has the DNA TGTGCCAGCAAGGAGGGGGGGGGTTACAATGAGCAGTTCTTC.

The sample holds many counts of this clonotype. The CDR3 is CASSRLGGGQETQYF. In DNA, the CDR3 is TGCGCCAGCAGCCGACTCGGTGGGGGTCAAGAGACCCAGTACTTC. V usage is TRBV5-1 and J usage is TRBJ2-5; D is possibly TRBD1 or TRBD2 (5 bases each). Germline CDR1 and CDR2: SGHRS and YFSETQ. CDR3 size: 15 residues. The V end was cut by 4 bases, the J end by 2 bases, with 15 bases between. Combining the CDR3 with reference TRBV5-1 and TRBJ2-5 gives the whole variable domain KAGVTQTPRYLIKTRGQQVTLSCSPISGHRSVSWYQQTPGQGLQFLFEYFSETQRNKGNFPGRFSGRQFSNSRSEMNVSTLELGDSALYLCASSRLGGGQETQYFGPGTRLLVL.